This TCR beta chain comes out of a study of blood T cells in healthy people across ages (dated by TCRdb to the mid-2010s). General notes on the study: In model experiments, roughly one uniquely barcoded TCR beta cDNA molecule per two T cells was captured by template switching. Using deep sequencing normalized with unique cDNA molecular identifiers, the study measured how TCR beta repertoire diversity changes with age. Donors were grouped into four age groups: young (average 16 years), middle-aged (less than 40), aged (62) and long-lived (less than 85). To avoid experimental bias, donors of different ages were randomly spread across the sequencing lanes. Two additional independent replicas of 1 million unique cDNA reads from the same blood draw were analyzed for two donors (one aged 18 to 30 and one aged 80 or older).

Donors were 35 to 40 systemically healthy Caucasian individuals from Russia aged roughly 6 to 90 years. Approximately 10 milliliters of peripheral blood were collected from each donor into EDTA-treated Vacutainer tubes. PBMCs were isolated by Ficoll-Paque density-gradient centrifugation, with at least 7 million obtained per sample. Total RNA, at least 5 micrograms per sample, was extracted from PBMCs with Trizol reagent. For every donor, flow cytometry on a PBMC aliquot measured the percentage of naive CD45RAhigh/CD27high T cells. The paper as a whole reports these results and caveats: Estimates of total diversity from one million sequenced T cells were regarded as lower bounds and underestimates. The percentage of naive T cells measured by flow cytometry correlated strongly with observed TCR beta diversity. Observed TCR beta diversity per million T cells fell roughly linearly with age, and a significant reduction was already apparent by age around 40. The long-lived group showed more naive CD4+ T cells, fewer expanded clones and increased TCR diversity than the aged group, suggesting age selection. Conclusive comparison of naive and antigen-experienced compartments was prevented by the profiling of bulk unsorted PBMCs. Because the CMV infection status of the donors was unknown, age-related changes in expanded clonotypes may potentially have been confounded.

As regards this clonotype: The target of this receptor is not known. No base qualities exist here, and no much larger clone lies one base off it.

Looking up the germline V gene yields CDR1 SQVTM and CDR2 ANQGSEA. Relative to germline, V is 6 bases shorter and J is 2 bases shorter, with 17 bases between their ends. From the cysteine through the phenylalanine, the CDR3 covers 15 amino acids. Only the CDR3 region is kept as DNA, spanning 45 bases read in frame from base 1. Library prep was done by 5' RACE. Instrument on record: Illumina HiSeq 2500. A second PCR of roughly 7 to 12 cycles was run with a J-beta primer mix and a sample-barcoded 5' primer. Each TCR beta cDNA molecule received a unique molecular identifier from a template-switch 5' adaptor carrying 12 random nucleotides. Each sample yielded at least 3 million CDR3-containing paired-end reads. First-strand cDNA was synthesized from all RNA with the Mint cDNA synthesis kit, primed by a TRBC-specific oligonucleotide. All cDNA was treated with uracil-DNA glycosylase and then went through a first 18-cycle PCR with the universal primers M1SS and BC2_uni_R. Concerning the study's data processing: For normalization, 1 million high-quality reads, each with a distinct molecular identifier, were randomly selected from each sample. Reads with shared molecular identifiers were discarded instead of being binned into consensus sequences. MiTCR, set to a Q25 quality threshold and the strictest error-elimination algorithm, was used for CDR3 identification, clonotype clustering and error correction. Lower-bound total TCR beta diversity was estimated with a nonparametric unseen species model using Euler transformation. Through fastp at Q25 and MiXCR, TCRdb rebuilt clones from the public reads, retaining in-frame beta chains. Rows with one shared CDR3 protein collapse into an entry with the most common genes and DNA. The V and J calls come from TCRdb's annotation, not from the publication. The sample has around 800,000 distinct CDR3 sequences on record, 55% to 65% of them singletons. The top ten clonotypes cover roughly 25% of the sample.

The receptor comes from a man aged 25 to 45 in good health. The sequenced sample was blood. The chain is encoded by TRBV29-1 joined to TRBJ2-1; a tentative D call is TRBD2 (5 bases match). The sequenced DNA: TGCAGCGTCGAGGGCGGAGACCTCACCTACAATGAGCAGTTCTTC. This translates into CSVEGGDLTYNEQFF.